This paragraph covers one TCR beta chain sequence. From the 5' RACE reads, TCRdb called clonotypes with MiXCR, one entry per CDR3 protein. The sample has tens of thousands of distinct CDR3 sequences; 28% are singletons. J lost 5 bases, V lost 3 bases, and 7 bases had no gene match. This CDR3 is 15 amino acids long. CDR1 and CDR2 from the germline V gene are SGHRS and YFSETQ. Input material: naive CD4+ T cells sorted from blood. Subset: naive CD4+ T cells, CD4+CD45RA+CD25-. V and J are TRBV5-1 and TRBJ2-2; 7 positions match TRBD1. This receptor was identified in a female donor with breast cancer. CDR3 loop: CASSSRDRPTGELFF. The CDR3 DNA sequence: TGCGCCAGCAGCTCCCGGGACAGACCGACCGGGGAGCTGTTTTTT.